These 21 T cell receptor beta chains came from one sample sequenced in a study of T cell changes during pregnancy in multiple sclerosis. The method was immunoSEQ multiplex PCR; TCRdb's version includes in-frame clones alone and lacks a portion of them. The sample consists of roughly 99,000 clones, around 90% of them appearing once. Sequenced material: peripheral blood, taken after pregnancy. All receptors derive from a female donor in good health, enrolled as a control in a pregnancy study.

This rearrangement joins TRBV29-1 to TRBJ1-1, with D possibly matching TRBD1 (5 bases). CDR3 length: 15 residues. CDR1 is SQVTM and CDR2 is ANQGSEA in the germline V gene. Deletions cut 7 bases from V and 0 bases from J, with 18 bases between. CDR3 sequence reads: CSATRWSGMNTEAFF. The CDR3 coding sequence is TGCAGCGCCACCCGGTGGTCAGGGATGAACACTGAAGCTTTCTTT.

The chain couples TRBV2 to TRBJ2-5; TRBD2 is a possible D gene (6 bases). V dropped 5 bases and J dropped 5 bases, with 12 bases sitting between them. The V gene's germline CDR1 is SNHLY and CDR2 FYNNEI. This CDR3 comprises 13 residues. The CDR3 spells CASSWGGGETQYF. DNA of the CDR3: TGTGCCAGCAGTTGGGGAGGAGGGGAGACCCAGTACTTC. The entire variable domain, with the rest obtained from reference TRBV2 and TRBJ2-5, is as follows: EPEVTQTPSHQVTQMGQEVILRCVPISNHLYFYWYRQILGQKVEFLVSFYNNEISEKSEIFDDQFSVERPDGSNFTLKIRSTKLEDSAMYFCASSWGGGETQYFGPGTRLLVL.

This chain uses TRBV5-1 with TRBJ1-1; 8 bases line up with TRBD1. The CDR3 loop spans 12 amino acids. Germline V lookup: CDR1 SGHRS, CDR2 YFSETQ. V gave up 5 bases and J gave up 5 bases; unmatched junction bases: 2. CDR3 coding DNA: TGCGCCAGCAGACAGGGGGTAACTGAAGCTTTCTTT. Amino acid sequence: CASRQGVTEAFF.

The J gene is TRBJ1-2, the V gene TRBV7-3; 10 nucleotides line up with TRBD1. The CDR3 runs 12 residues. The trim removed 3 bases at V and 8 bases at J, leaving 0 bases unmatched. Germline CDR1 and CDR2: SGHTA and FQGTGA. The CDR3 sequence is CASSLTGGGYTF. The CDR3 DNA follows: TGTGCCAGCAGCTTGACAGGGGGCGGCTACACCTTC.

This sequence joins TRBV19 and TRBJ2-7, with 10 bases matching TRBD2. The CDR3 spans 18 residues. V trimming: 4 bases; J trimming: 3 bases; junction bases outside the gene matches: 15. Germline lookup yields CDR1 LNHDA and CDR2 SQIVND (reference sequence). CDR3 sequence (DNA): TGTGCCAGTAGTAAACCCCCGGTCGGGCCTAGCGGGAGCTACGAGCAGTACTTC. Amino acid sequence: CASSKPPVGPSGSYEQYF.

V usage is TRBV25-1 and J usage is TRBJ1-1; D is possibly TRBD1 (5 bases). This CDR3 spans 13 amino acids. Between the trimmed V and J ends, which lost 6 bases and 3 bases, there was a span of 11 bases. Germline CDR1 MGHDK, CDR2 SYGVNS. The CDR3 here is CASSSPGDTEAFF. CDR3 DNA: TGTGCCAGCAGCTCCCCGGGGGACACTGAAGCTTTCTTT.

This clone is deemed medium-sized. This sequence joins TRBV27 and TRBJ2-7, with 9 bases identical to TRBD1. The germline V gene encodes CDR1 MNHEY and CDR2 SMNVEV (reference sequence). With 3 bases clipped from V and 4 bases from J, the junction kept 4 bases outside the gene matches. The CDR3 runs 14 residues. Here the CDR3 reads CASSLGQGGYEQYF. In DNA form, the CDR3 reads TGTGCCAGCAGTTTGGGACAGGGAGGATACGAGCAGTACTTC.

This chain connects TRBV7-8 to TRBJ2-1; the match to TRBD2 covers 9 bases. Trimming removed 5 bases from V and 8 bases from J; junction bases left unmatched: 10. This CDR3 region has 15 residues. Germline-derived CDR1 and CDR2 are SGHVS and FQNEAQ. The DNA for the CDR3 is TGTGCCAGCAGCCCCAATAGCGGGAGTCTGGATGAGCAGTTCTTC. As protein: CASSPNSGSLDEQFF. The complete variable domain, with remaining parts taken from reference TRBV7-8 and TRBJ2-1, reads GAGVSQSPRYKVAKRGQDVALRCDPISGHVSLFWYQQALGQGPEFLTYFQNEAQLDKSGLPSDRFFAERPEGSVSTLKIQRTQQEDSAVYLCASSPNSGSLDEQFFGPGTRLTVL.

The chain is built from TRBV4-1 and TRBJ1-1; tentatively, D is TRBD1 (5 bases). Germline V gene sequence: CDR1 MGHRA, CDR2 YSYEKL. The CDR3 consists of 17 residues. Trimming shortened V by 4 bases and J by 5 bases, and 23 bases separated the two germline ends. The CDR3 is CASSPNNVHRGGTEAFF. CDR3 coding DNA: TGCGCCAGCAGCCCGAACAATGTCCACCGGGGGGGGACTGAAGCTTTCTTT.

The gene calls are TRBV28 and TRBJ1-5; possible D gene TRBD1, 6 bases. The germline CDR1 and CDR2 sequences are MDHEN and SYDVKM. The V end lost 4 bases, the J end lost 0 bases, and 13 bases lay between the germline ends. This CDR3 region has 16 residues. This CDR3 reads CASSSPGEYSNQPQHF. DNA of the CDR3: TGTGCCAGCAGTTCCCCAGGGGAATATAGCAATCAGCCCCAGCATTTT.

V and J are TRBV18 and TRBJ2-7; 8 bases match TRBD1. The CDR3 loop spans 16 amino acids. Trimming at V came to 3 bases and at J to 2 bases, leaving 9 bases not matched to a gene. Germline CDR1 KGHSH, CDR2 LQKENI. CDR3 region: CASSPLPGQETYEQYF. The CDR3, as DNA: TGTGCCAGCTCACCGCTCCCGGGACAGGAAACCTACGAGCAGTACTTC.

CDR3 nucleotide sequence: TGTGCCAGCAGTTTTGGGAGTGGAGCTTTCTTT. Protein: CASSFGSGAFF. This chain joins TRBV27 and TRBJ1-1; the D is unclear. Trimming shortened V by 3 bases and J by 10 bases, and 9 bases separated the two germline ends. CDR1 and CDR2 (germline): MNHEY, SMNVEV (reference sequence). This CDR3 has 11 residues.

The CDR3 region is CASSIANGQNTGELFF. The CDR3 DNA follows: TGTGCCAGTAGTATAGCCAACGGACAGAACACCGGGGAGCTGTTTTTT. The chain recombines TRBV19 with TRBJ2-2; D is possibly TRBD1 (5 bases). The CDR3 is 16 amino acids. CDR1 is LNHDA, CDR2 SQIVND, per germline (reference sequence). V dropped 1 base and J dropped 1 base, with 10 bases sitting between them.

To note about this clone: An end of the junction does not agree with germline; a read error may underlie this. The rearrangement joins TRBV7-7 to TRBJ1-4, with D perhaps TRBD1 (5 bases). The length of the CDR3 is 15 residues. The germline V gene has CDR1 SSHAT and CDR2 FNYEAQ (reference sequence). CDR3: CASSLSEGVNEKLFF. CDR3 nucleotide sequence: TGTGCTAGCAGCTTATCTGAAGGGGTCAATGAAAAACTGTTTTTT.

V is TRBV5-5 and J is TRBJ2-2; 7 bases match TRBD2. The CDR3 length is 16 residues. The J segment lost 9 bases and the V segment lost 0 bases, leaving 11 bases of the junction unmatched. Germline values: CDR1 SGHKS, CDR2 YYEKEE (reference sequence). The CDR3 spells CASSLGGSGATRELFF. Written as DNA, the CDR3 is TGTGCCAGCAGCTTGGGAGGAAGCGGGGCTACCCGGGAGCTGTTTTTT.

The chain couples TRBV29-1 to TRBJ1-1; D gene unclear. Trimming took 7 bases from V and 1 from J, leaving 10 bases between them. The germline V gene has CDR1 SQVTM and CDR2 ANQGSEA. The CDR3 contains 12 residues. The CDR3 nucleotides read TGCAGCGCGGGCCGGGAGAACACTGAAGCTTTCTTT. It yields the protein CSAGRENTEAFF.

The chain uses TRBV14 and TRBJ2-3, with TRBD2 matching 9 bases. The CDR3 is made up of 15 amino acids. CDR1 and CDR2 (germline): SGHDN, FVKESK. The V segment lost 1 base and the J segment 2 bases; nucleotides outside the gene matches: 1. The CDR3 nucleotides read TGTGCCAGCAGCCAAGGGACTAGCGCCACAGATACGCAGTATTTT. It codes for CASSQGTSATDTQYF.

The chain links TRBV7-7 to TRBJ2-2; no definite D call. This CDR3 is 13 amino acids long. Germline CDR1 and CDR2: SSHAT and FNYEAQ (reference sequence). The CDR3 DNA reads TGTGCTAGTTCGCGGAAGCCCACCGGGGAGCTGTTTTTT. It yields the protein CASSRKPTGELFF.

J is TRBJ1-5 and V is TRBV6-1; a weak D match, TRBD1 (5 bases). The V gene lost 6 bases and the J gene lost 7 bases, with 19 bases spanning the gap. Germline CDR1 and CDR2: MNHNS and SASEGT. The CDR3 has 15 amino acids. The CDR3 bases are TGTGCCAGCAGCCCCGGGGGGGGATGGGGACAGCCCCAGCATTTT. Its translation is CASSPGGGWGQPQHF.

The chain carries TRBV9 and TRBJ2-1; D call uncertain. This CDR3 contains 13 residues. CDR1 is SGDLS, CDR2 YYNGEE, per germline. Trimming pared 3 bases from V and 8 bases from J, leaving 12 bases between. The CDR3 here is CASSAPLGDEQFF. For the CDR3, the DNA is TGTGCCAGCAGCGCCCCTTTGGGCGATGAGCAGTTCTTC.

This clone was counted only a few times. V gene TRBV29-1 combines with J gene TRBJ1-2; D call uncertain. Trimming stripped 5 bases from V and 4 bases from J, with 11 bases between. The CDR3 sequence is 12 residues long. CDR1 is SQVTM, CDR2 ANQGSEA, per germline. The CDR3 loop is CSVFLKLYGYTF. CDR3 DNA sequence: TGCAGCGTTTTTTTGAAACTCTATGGCTACACCTTC.